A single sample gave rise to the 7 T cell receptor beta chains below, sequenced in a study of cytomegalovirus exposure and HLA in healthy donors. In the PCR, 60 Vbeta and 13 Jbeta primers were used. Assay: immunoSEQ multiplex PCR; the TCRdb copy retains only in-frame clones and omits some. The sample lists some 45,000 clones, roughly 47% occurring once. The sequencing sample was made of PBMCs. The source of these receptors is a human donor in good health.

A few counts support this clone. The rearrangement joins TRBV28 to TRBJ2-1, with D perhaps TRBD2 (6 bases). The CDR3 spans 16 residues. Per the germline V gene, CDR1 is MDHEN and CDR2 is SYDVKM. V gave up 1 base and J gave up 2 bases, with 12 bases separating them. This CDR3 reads CASSLLTGVAYNEQFF. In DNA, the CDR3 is TGTGCCAGCAGTTTATTGACGGGAGTGGCCTACAATGAGCAGTTCTTC.

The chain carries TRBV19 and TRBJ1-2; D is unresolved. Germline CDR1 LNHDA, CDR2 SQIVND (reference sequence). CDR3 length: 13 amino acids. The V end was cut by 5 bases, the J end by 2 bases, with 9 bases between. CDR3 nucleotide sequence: TGTGCCAGTAGTCTCCAGGCGAACTATGGCTACACCTTC. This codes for CASSLQANYGYTF.

The CDR3 is CASSVRGRDTQYF. CDR3 nucleotide sequence: TGTGCCAGCAGTGTTAGGGGTCGGGATACGCAGTATTTT. The rearrangement joins TRBV2 to TRBJ2-3, with a possible D match to TRBD1 (5 bases). Germline CDR1 is SNHLY and CDR2 is FYNNEI. The CDR3 loop spans 13 amino acids. The V gene lost 4 bases and the J gene lost 6 bases, with 11 bases spanning the gap. Drawing the rest from reference TRBV2 and TRBJ2-3, the complete variable domain is EPEVTQTPSHQVTQMGQEVILRCVPISNHLYFYWYRQILGQKVEFLVSFYNNEISEKSEIFDDQFSVERPDGSNFTLKIRSTKLEDSAMYFCASSVRGRDTQYFGPGTRLTVL.

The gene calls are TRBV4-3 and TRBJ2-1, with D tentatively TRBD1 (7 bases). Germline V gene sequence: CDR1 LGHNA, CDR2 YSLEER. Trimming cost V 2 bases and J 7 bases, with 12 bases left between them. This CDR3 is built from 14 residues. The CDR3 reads CASSQTTGRNEQFF. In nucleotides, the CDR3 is TGCGCCAGCAGCCAAACGACAGGGAGGAATGAGCAGTTCTTC.

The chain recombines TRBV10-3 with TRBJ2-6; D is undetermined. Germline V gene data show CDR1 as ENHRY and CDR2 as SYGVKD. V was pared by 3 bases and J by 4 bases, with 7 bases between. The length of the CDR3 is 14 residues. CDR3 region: CAISEPTGANVLTF. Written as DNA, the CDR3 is TGTGCCATCAGTGAACCTACCGGGGCCAACGTCCTGACTTTC.

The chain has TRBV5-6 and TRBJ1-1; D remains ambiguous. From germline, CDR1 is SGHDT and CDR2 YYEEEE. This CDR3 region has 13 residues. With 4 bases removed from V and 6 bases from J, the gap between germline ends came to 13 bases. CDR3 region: CASSLYRGPEAFF. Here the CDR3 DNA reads TGTGCCAGCAGCCTCTACCGCGGTCCTGAAGCTTTCTTT. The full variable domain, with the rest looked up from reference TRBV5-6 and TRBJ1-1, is DAGVTQSPTHLIKTRGQQVTLRCSPKSGHDTVSWYQQALGQGPQFIFQYYEEEERQRGNFPDRFSGHQFPNYSSELNVNALLLGDSALYLCASSLYRGPEAFFGQGTRLTVV.

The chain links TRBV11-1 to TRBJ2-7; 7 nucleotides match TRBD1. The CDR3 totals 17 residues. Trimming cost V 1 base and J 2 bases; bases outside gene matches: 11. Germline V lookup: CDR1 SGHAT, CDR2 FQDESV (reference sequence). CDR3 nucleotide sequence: TGTGCCAGCAGCTTAGGTGAGGGCAGGGGGAACCCCTACGAGCAGTACTTC. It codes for CASSLGEGRGNPYEQYF.